Sequencing of this T cell receptor beta chain was carried out in a study of T cell repertoires in cytomegalovirus infection. Findings of the study overall: Totalled public TCR beta family frequency picked out people who carried CMV plus the relevant HLA. Across the ex vivo response, the dominant clonotypes were HLA-C-restricted CMV-specific TCR beta clonotypes.

The V segment lost 5 bases and the J segment 8 bases; nucleotides outside the gene matches: 9. CDR1 is MDHEN and CDR2 is SYDVKM in the germline V gene. The CDR3 consists of 16 residues. TCRdb recomputed calls from the reads with MiXCR, one row per CDR3 protein. The repertoire includes about 400,000 distinct CDR3 sequences, approximately 35% of them detected once, and about 13% sits in the top ten. Worth noting for this clonotype: Its antigen remains unidentified.

V usage is TRBV28 and J usage is TRBJ2-1; 13 bases are shared with TRBD2. This receptor was identified in a human donor in good health (CMV status not recorded). Some clones in this sample may be carry-over from other donors' samples. Specimen: cultured PBMCs, collected from culture after CMV antigen stimulation. CDR3 sequence (DNA): TGTGCCAGCAGTCCACTAGCGGGAGGGCAGCGGGATGAGCAGTTCTTC. Translated, it gives CASSPLAGGQRDEQFF.